This is a list of T cell receptor beta chains from one sample in a study of blood T cells in healthy people across ages. MiXCR, run by TCRdb on the 5' RACE reads, gives a single entry per CDR3 protein. This table has fewer than 2,000,000 distinct CDR3 sequences, around 36% appearing once. The sequenced sample consisted of blood. The source of these receptors is a woman aged 25 to 39 in good health. CDR3s include the opening cysteine and the closing phenylalanine or tryptophan. The D gene is left open where the match is weak. Clone size is not always given. Where it is, it says once, few, many or a class for expanded clones.

>TRBD1|-|TRBV28|TRBJ2-2
CASTLTGEGGELFF
TGTGCCAGCACCCTGACAGGGGAAGGCGGGGAGCTGTTTTTT
>-|-|TRBV4-1|TRBJ1-5
CASSHLGRNQPQHF
TGCGCCAGCAGCCACCTAGGACGCAATCAGCCCCAGCATTTT
>-|few|TRBV27|TRBJ2-1
CASTSGTQKYNEQFF
TGTGCCAGCACCTCCGGGACACAGAAGTACAATGAGCAGTTCTTC
>TRBD2|-|TRBV7-3|TRBJ2-1
CASSFLASGGPNEQFF
TGTGCCAGCAGCTTTCTCGCTAGCGGGGGCCCCAATGAGCAGTTCTTC
>-|-|TRBV9|TRBJ2-2
CASSVEPGLLSGELFF
TGTGCCAGCAGCGTAGAACCGGGGTTGTTATCCGGGGAGCTGTTTTTT
>-|-|TRBV20-1|TRBJ2-1
CSARDRGQDNEQFF
TGCAGTGCTAGAGATAGGGGACAAGACAATGAGCAGTTCTTC
>-|few|TRBV27|TRBJ1-2
CASSNEQEPLNGYTF
TGTGCCAGCAGTAACGAACAGGAGCCATTAAATGGCTACACCTTC
>-|few|TRBV5-6|TRBJ2-3
CASSFAGQIFSTDTQYF
TGTGCCAGCAGCTTCGCTGGACAGATATTCAGCACAGATACGCAGTATTTT
>-|-|TRBV2|TRBJ1-1
CASSGPTETGAFF
TGTGCCAGCAGTGGCCCTACAGAGACTGGAGCTTTCTTT
>-|-|TRBV12-3/TRBV12-4|TRBJ2-5
CASSFGQWQQYF
TGTGCCAGCTCCTTCGGCCAGTGGCAGCAGTACTTC
>TRBD1|-|TRBV5-1|TRBJ1-2
CASSIMTGAKNYGYTF
TGCGCCAGCAGCATAATGACAGGGGCCAAGAACTATGGCTACACCTTC
>-|few|TRBV20-1|TRBJ1-1
CSARDSRRLNTEAFF
TGCAGTGCTAGAGATAGCCGGAGATTGAACACTGAAGCTTTCTTT
>-|few|TRBV4-1|TRBJ2-1
CASSLPGTPHNEQFF
TGCGCCAGCAGCCTTCCGGGGACTCCTCACAATGAGCAGTTCTTC
>-|few|TRBV28|TRBJ2-3
CASSLGGLSQYF
TGTGCCAGCAGTTTGGGGGGACTTTCGCAGTATTTT
>-|few|TRBV7-3|TRBJ1-2
CASSLIDGYGYTF
TGTGCCAGCAGCTTAATCGACGGCTATGGCTACACCTTC
>-|-|TRBV20-1|TRBJ2-5
CSTLRGREETQYF
TGCAGCACCCTCCGGGGCAGGGAAGAGACCCAGTACTTC
>-|few|TRBV20-1|TRBJ1-4
CSAKQGNGIIGNEKLFF
TGCAGTGCTAAACAGGGTAACGGGATAATCGGTAATGAAAAACTGTTTTTT
>TRBD1|-|TRBV27|TRBJ1-1
CASMGTGLGTEAFF
TGTGCCAGCATGGGGACAGGGTTAGGCACTGAAGCTTTCTTT
>-|-|TRBV28|TRBJ2-1
CASSPSLGGLSYNEQFF
TGTGCCAGCAGTCCATCCTTGGGGGGCCTCTCCTACAATGAGCAGTTCTTC
>-|-|TRBV28|TRBJ2-1
CASSSGSAEDEQFF
TGTGCCAGCAGCTCCGGATCAGCTGAGGATGAGCAGTTCTTC
>-|-|TRBV14|TRBJ1-2
CASSTMTVYGYTF
TGTGCCAGCAGCACCATGACAGTCTATGGCTACACCTTC
>TRBD2|-|TRBV15|TRBJ2-7
CATSPRRLAGDYEQYF
TGTGCCACCAGCCCCCGCAGGCTAGCGGGGGACTACGAGCAGTACTTC
>TRBD2|-|TRBV7-8|TRBJ2-7
CASSLTTSGRYEQYF
TGTGCCAGCAGCCTTACGACTAGCGGGAGGTACGAGCAGTACTTC
>-|-|TRBV30|TRBJ1-1
CAWSIPTEAFF
TGTGCCTGGAGTATCCCCACTGAAGCTTTCTTT
>-|many|TRBV29-1|TRBJ2-3
CSVEDSGDGDVSTDTQYF
TGCAGCGTTGAAGATTCAGGTGACGGGGATGTTAGCACAGATACGCAGTATTTT
>-|-|TRBV6-2/TRBV6-3|TRBJ2-1
CASSRSVSRGGLNEQFF
TGTGCCAGCAGTCGATCCGTCTCCAGGGGGGGCTTGAATGAGCAGTTCTTC
>-|-|TRBV12-3/TRBV12-4|TRBJ1-5
CASSFPGNNQPQHF
TGTGCCAGCAGTTTCCCAGGTAACAATCAGCCCCAGCATTTT
>-|few|TRBV20-1|TRBJ1-4
CSARPASLINEKLFF
TGCAGTGCTAGACCGGCCTCGCTCATTAATGAAAAACTGTTTTTT